Detailed here is one T cell receptor (beta chain). This specimen belongs to a study of blood T cell repertoires in COVID-19. Study-wide context: The origin of the acute and convalescent COVID-19 samples was the United States, Italy and Spain. In each case, the material was cDNA or gDNA derived from T cells, B-cell-depleted T cells, or PBMCs.

There are 15 residues in the CDR3. V lost 4 bases, J lost 1 base, and 5 bases stayed unmatched. Germline V gene sequence: CDR1 SNHLY, CDR2 FYNNEI. In the original workflow: Estimation of nucleated cell counts relied on the amplification of reference gene primers. Sequenced by immunoSEQ multiplex PCR; TCRdb stores in-frame clones only, minus some. V, J and clone size are taken as reported in that table, and D and trimming were inferred from the DNA itself. The sample records about 420,000 clones, roughly 90% being singletons. The chain couples TRBV2 to TRBJ1-1, with 8 bases that match TRBD1. The TCR originated in a man younger than 35 with COVID-19, enrolled during active disease. Material: peripheral blood. In DNA, the CDR3 is TGTGCCAGCAGTGTCAGGGGGCGCGGGAACACTGAAGCTTTCTTT. This gives the protein CASSVRGRGNTEAFF.